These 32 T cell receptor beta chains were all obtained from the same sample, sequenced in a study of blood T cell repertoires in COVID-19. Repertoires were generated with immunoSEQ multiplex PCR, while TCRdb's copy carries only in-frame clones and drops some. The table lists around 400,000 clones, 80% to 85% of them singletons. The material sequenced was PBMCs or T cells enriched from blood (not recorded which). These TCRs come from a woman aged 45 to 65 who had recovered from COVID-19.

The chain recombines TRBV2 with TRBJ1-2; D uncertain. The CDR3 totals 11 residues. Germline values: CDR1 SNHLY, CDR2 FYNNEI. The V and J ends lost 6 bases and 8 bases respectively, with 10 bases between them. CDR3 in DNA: TGTGCCAGCAGGGTAGACTTAGGCTACACCTTC. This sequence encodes CASRVDLGYTF.

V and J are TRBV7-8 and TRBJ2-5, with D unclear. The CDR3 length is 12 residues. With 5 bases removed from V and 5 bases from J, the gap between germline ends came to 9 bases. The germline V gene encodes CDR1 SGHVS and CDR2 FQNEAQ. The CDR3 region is CASSQTRETQYF. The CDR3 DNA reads TGTGCCAGCAGCCAAACCAGGGAGACCCAGTACTTC.

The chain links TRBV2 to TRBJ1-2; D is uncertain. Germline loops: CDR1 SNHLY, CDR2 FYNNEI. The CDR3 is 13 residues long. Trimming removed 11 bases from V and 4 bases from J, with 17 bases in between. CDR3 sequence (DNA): TGTGCCGGGAGGACGGAGATCGGCTATGGCTACACCTTC. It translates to CAGRTEIGYGYTF.

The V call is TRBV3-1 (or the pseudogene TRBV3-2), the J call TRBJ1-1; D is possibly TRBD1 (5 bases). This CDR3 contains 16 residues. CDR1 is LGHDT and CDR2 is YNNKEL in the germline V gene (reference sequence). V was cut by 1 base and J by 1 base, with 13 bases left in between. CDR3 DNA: TGTGCCAGCAGCCAAGTGGGGGGTCACAGGAACACTGAAGCTTTCTTT. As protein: CASSQVGGHRNTEAFF.

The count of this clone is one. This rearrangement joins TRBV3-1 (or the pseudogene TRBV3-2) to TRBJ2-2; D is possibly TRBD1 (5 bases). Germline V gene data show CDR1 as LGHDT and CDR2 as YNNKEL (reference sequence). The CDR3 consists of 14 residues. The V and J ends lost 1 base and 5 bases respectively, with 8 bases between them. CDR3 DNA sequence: TGTGCCAGCAGCCAAGCGACAGTTACCGGGGAGCTGTTTTTT. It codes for CASSQATVTGELFF.

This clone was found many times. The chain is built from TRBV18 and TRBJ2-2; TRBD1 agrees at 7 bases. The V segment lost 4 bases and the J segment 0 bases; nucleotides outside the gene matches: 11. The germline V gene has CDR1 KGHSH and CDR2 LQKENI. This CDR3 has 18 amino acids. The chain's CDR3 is CASSLNLKTGTNTGELFF. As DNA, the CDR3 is TGTGCCAGCTCACTAAATCTTAAGACAGGGACGAACACCGGGGAGCTGTTTTTT.

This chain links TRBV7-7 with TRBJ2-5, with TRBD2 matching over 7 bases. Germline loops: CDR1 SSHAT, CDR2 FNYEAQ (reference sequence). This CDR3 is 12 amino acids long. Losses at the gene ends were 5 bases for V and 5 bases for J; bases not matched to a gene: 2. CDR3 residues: CASSGLGETQYF. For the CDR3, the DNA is TGTGCCAGCAGCGGACTAGGGGAGACCCAGTACTTC.

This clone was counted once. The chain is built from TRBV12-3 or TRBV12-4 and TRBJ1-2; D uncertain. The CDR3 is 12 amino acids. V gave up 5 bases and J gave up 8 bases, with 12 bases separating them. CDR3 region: CASSPAGPGYTF. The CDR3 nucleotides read TGTGCCAGCAGTCCTGCGGGCCCGGGCTACACCTTC.

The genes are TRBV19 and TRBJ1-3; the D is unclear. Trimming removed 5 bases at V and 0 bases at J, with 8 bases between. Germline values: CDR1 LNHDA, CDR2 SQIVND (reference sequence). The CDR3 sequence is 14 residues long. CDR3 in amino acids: CASSFLDSGNTIYF. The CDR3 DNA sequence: TGTGCCAGTAGTTTTTTAGACTCTGGAAACACCATATATTTT.

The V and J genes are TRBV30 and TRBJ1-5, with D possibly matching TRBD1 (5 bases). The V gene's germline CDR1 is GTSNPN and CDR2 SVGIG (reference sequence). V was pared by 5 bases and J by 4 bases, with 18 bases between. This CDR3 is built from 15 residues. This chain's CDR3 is CAWSQEGIRNQPQHF. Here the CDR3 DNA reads TGTGCCTGGTCACAGGAGGGTATTAGGAATCAGCCCCAGCATTTT.

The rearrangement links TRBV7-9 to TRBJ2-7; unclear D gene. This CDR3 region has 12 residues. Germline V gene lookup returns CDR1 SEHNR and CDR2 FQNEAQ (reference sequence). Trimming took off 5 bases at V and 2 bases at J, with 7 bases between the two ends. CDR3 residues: CASSPVAYEQYF. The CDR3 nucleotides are TGTGCCAGCAGCCCTGTTGCCTACGAGCAGTACTTC.

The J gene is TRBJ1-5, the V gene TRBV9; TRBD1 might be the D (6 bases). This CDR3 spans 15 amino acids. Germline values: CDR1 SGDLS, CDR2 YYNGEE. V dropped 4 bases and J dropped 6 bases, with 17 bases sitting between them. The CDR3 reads CASSPSGDKGQPQHF. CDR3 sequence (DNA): TGTGCCAGCAGCCCCTCCGGGGACAAAGGTCAGCCCCAGCATTTT.

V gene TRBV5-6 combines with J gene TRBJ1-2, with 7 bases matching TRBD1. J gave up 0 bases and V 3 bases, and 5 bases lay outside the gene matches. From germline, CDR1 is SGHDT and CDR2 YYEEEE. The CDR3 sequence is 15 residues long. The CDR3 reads CASSSSGTANYGYTF. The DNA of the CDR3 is TGTGCCAGCAGCTCCTCCGGGACAGCTAACTATGGCTACACCTTC. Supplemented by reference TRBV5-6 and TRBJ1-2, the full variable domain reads DAGVTQSPTHLIKTRGQQVTLRCSPKSGHDTVSWYQQALGQGPQFIFQYYEEEERQRGNFPDRFSGHQFPNYSSELNVNALLLGDSALYLCASSSSGTANYGYTFGSGTRLTVV.

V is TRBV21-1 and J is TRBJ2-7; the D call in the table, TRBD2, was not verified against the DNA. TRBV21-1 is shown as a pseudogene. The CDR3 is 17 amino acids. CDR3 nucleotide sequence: TGTGCCAGCGCCCCACGAGGAGGTAAGAGCGGGGTTACGGAGCAGTACTTC. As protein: CASAPRGGKSGVTEQYF.

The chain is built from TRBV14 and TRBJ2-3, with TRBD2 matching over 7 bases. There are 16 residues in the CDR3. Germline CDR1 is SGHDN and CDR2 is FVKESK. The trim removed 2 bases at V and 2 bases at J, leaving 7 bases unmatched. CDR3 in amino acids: CASSQLRDYHTDTQYF. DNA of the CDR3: TGTGCCAGCAGCCAACTACGGGACTACCACACAGATACGCAGTATTTT. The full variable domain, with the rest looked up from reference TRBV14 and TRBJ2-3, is EAGVTQFPSHSVIEKGQTVTLRCDPISGHDNLYWYRRVMGKEIKFLLHFVKESKQDESGMPNNRFLAERTGGTYSTLKVQPAELEDSGVYFCASSQLRDYHTDTQYFGPGTRLTVL.

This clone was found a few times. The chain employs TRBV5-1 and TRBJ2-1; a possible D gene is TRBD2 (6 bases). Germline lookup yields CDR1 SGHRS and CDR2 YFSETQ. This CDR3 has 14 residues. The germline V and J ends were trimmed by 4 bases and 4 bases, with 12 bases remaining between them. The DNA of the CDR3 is TGCGCCAGCAGCCTACCTAGCGCTTACAATGAGCAGTTCTTC. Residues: CASSLPSAYNEQFF.

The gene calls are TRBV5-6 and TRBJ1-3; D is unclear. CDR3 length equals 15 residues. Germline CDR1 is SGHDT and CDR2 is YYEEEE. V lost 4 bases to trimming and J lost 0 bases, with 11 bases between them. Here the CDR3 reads CASSRGVGSGNTIYF. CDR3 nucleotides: TGTGCCAGCAGCCGTGGAGTAGGCTCTGGAAACACCATATATTTT.

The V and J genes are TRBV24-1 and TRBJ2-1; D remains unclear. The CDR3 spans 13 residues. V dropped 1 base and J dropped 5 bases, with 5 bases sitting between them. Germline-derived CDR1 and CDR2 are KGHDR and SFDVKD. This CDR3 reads CATSDLYNNEQFF. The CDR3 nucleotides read TGTGCCACCAGTGATTTATATAACAATGAGCAGTTCTTC.

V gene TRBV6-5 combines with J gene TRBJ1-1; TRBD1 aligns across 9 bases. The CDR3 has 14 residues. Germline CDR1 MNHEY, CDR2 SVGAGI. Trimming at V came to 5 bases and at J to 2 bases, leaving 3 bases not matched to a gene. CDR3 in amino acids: CASSLQGANTEAFF. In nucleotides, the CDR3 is TGTGCCAGCAGTCTACAGGGGGCAAACACTGAAGCTTTCTTT.

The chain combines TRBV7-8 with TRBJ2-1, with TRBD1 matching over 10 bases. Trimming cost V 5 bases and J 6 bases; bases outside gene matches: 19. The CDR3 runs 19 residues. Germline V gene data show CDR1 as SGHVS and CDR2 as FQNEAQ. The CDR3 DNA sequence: TGTGCCAGCAGCCCAAAAGTGGGACAGGGGTCGACACAGCCCAATGAGCAGTTCTTC. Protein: CASSPKVGQGSTQPNEQFF.

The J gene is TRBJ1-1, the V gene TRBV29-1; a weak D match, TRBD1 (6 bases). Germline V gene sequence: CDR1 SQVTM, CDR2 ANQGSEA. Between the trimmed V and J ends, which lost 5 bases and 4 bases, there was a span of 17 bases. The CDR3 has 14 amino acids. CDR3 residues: CSVSRTAWATEAFF. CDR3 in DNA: TGCAGCGTTTCCCGGACAGCGTGGGCCACTGAAGCTTTCTTT.

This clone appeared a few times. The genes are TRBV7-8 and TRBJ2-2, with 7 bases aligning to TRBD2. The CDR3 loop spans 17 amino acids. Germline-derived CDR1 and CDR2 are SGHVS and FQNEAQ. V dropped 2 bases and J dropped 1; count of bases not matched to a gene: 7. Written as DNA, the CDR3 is TGTGCCAGCAGCTTACGGGGAGGGATCCGGAACACCGGGGAGCTGTTTTTT. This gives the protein CASSLRGGIRNTGELFF.

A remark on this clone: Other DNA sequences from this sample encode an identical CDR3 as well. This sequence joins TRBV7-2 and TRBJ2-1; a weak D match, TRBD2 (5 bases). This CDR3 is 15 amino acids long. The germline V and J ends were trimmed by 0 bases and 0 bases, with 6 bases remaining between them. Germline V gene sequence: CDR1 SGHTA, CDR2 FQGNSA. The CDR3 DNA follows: TGTGCCAGCAGCTTAGCGGGAGCCTCCTACAATGAGCAGTTCTTC. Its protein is CASSLAGASYNEQFF.

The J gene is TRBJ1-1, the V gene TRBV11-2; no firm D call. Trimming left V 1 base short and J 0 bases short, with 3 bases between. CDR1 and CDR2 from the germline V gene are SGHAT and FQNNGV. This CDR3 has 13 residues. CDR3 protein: CASSLGMNTEAFF. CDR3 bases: TGTGCCAGCAGCTTAGGTATGAACACTGAAGCTTTCTTT.

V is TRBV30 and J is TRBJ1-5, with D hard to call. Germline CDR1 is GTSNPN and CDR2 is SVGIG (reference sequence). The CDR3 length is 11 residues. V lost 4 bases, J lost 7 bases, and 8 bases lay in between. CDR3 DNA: TGTGCCTGGAACGGGGAACAGCCCCAGCATTTT. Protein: CAWNGEQPQHF.

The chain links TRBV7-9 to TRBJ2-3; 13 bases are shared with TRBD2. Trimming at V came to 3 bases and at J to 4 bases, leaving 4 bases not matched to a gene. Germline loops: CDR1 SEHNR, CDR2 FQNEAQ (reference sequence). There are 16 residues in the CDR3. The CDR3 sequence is CASSLTSGRLADTQYF. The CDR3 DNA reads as TGTGCCAGCAGCTTGACTAGCGGGAGGCTCGCAGATACGCAGTATTTT.

CDR3 amino acids: CASSLRPRSSYNSPLHF. CDR3 coding DNA: TGTGCCAGCAGTTTAAGACCGAGGAGCTCCTATAATTCACCCCTCCACTTT. This chain uses TRBV27 with TRBJ1-6; no clear D gene. This CDR3 has 17 residues. Germline V gene sequence: CDR1 MNHEY, CDR2 SMNVEV (reference sequence). Trimming took off 2 bases at V and 0 bases at J, with 11 bases between the two ends.

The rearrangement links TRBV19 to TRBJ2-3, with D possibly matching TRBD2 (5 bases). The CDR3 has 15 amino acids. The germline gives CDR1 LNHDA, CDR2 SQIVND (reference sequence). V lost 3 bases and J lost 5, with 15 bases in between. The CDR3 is CASSIRRSEGDTQYF. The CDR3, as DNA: TGTGCCAGTAGTATCCGCCGTTCCGAGGGAGATACGCAGTATTTT.

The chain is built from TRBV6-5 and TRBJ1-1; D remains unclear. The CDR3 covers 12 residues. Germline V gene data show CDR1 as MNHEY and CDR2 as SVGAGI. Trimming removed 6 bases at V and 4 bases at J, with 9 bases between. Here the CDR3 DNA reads TGTGCCAGCAGACCACGGGTCACTGAAGCTTTCTTT. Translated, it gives CASRPRVTEAFF.

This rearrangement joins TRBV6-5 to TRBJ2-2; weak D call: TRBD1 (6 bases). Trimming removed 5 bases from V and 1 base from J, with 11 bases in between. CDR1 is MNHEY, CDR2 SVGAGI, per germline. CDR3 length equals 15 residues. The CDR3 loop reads CASSHQGGNTGELFF. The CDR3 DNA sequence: TGTGCCAGCAGTCACCAAGGGGGGAACACCGGGGAGCTGTTTTTT.

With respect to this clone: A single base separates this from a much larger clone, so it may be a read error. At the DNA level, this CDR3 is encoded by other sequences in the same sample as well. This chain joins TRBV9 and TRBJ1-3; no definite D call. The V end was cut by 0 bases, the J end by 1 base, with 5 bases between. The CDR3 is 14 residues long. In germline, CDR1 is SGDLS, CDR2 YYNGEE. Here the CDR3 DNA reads TGTGCCAGCAGCGTAGCGGGGTCTGGAAACACCATATATTTT. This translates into CASSVAGSGNTIYF.

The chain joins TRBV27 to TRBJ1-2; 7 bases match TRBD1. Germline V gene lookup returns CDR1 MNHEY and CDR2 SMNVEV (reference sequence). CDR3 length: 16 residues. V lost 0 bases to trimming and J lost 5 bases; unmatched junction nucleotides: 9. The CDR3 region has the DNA TGTGCCAGCAGTTTATCCGGGACAGATCAGGGTTATGGCTACACCTTC. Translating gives CASSLSGTDQGYGYTF.